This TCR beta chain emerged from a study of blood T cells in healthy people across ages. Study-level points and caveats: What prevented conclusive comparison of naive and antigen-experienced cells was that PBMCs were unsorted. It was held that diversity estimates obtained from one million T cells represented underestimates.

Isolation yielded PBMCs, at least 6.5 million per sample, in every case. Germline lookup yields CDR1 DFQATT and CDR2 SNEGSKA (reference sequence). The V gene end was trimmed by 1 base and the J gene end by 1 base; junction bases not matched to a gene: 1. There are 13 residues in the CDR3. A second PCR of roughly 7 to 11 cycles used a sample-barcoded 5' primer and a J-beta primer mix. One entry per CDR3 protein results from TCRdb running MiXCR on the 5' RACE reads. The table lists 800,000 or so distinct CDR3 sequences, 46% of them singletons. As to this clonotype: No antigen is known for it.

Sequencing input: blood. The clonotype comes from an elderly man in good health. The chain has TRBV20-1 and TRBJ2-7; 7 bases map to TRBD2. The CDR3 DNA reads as TGCAGTGCTAGAGTGCGGGGGTCCTACGAGCAGTACTTC. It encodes CSARVRGSYEQYF.